The source of this TCR beta chain is a study of cytomegalovirus exposure and HLA in healthy donors. The PCR made use of 60 Vbeta and 13 Jbeta primers. Sequencing used immunoSEQ multiplex PCR; TCRdb keeps in-frame clones, though not all of them. Among 130,000 to 150,000 clones, approximately 80% were seen once, and the ten largest hold approximately 4%. The V gene's germline CDR1 is SEHNR and CDR2 FQNEAQ (reference sequence). This CDR3 has 13 amino acids. V lost 8 bases and J lost 4, with 15 bases in between. The receptor comes from a man younger than 35 in good health and CMV-seronegative. The rearrangement links TRBV7-9 to TRBJ2-7; D is possibly TRBD2 (6 bases). The sample consisted of PBMCs. The CDR3 bases are TGTGCCAGCGCGGGGCGGATAAGGTACGAGCAGTACTTC. This sequence encodes CASAGRIRYEQYF.